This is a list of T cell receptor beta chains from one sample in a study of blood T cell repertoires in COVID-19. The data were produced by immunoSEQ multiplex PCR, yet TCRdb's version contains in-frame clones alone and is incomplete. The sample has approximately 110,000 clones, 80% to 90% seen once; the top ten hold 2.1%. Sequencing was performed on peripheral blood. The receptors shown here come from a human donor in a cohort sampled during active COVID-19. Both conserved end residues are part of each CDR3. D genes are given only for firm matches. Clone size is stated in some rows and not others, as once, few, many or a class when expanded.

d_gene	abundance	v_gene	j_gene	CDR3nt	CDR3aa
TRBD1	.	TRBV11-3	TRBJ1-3	TGTGCCAGCAGCTGCGACAGGGGCCGCTCTGGAAACACCATATATTTT	CASSCDRGRSGNTIYF
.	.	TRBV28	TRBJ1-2	TGTGCCAGCACCCTCCCGGGGATTAGCTATGGCTACACCTTC	CASTLPGISYGYTF
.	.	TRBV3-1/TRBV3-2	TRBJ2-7	TGTGCCAGCAGCCGACTCCTCGAGCAGTACTTC	CASSRLLEQYF
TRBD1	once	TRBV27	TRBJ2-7	TGTGCCACCAAGGGGGCACATTCGGACTACGAGCAGTACTTC	CATKGAHSDYEQYF
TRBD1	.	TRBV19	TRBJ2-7	TGTGCCAGCGCACCGGGACAGACATTGGAGCAGTACTTC	CASAPGQTLEQYF
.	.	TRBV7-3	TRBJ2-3	TGTGCCAGCAGCTTCTACAGGGGCACAGATACGCAGTATTTT	CASSFYRGTDTQYF
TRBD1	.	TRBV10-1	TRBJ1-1	TGCGCCAGCAGCGGGGGACAGCCACACACTGAAGCTTTCTTT	CASSGGQPHTEAFF
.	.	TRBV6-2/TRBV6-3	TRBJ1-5	TGTGCCAGCAGTTTTGGGACATCCCCCAATCAGCCCCAGCATTTT	CASSFGTSPNQPQHF
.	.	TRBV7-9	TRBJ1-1	TGTGCCAGCAGCCGAGGGAACACTGAAGCTTTCTTT	CASSRGNTEAFF
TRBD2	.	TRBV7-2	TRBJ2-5	TGTGCCAGCAGCTTGACTAGCGGCCAAGAGACCCAGTACTTC	CASSLTSGQETQYF
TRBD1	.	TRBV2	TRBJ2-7	TGTGCCAGCAGCCCCCGGCCGTCGGGACAGGGAGTAGGGCAGTACTTC	CASSPRPSGQGVGQYF